These 30 T cell receptor beta chains came from one sample sequenced in a study of T cell responses to AZD1222 COVID-19 vaccine. TCRdb's copy holds only in-frame clones and misses some; the assay was immunoSEQ multiplex PCR. The sample records some 160,000 clones, around 94% being singletons. The sample consisted of peripheral blood, taken on day 0 of AZD1222 vaccination. The receptors originated from an adult in good health.

The CDR3 spells CASSAGTGGVYEQYF. The CDR3 nucleotides read TGTGCCAGCAGCGCCGGGACAGGGGGCGTCTACGAGCAGTACTTC. The V call is TRBV13, the J call TRBJ2-7, with 12 bases fitting TRBD1. The CDR3 runs to 15 residues. The J segment lost 3 bases and the V segment lost 5 bases, leaving 5 bases of the junction unmatched. From germline, CDR1 is PRHDT and CDR2 FYEKMQ (reference sequence).

This chain connects TRBV2 to TRBJ1-4; 11 bases map to TRBD1. The CDR3 covers 16 residues. V lost 6 bases, J lost 3 bases, and 6 bases stayed unmatched. Germline-derived CDR1 and CDR2 are SNHLY and FYNNEI. The CDR3 spells CASSGQGANANEKLFF. CDR3 in DNA: TGTGCCAGCAGCGGACAGGGGGCTAACGCTAATGAAAAACTGTTTTTT.

The chain carries TRBV7-2 and TRBJ1-6; perhaps TRBD1 as D (5 bases). Trimming stripped 5 bases from V and 8 bases from J, with 13 bases between. This CDR3 region has 14 residues. Germline CDR1 SGHTA, CDR2 FQGNSA. CDR3 region: CASSPRGEDSPLHF. CDR3 sequence (DNA): TGTGCCAGCAGCCCCCGGGGGGAGGATTCACCCCTCCACTTT.

The rearrangement joins TRBV19 to TRBJ2-7; weak D call: TRBD1 (6 bases). This CDR3 is built from 13 residues. The germline CDR1 and CDR2 sequences are LNHDA and SQIVND (reference sequence). Trimming removed 3 bases at V and 2 bases at J, with 8 bases between. This chain's CDR3 is CASSITGTYEQYF. The CDR3 DNA is TGTGCCAGTAGTATTACAGGGACCTACGAGCAGTACTTC.

J is TRBJ2-5 and V is TRBV7-9; unclear D gene. V lost 3 bases and J lost 5, with 7 bases in between. Germline V gene sequence: CDR1 SEHNR, CDR2 FQNEAQ (reference sequence). The CDR3 runs to 12 residues. The CDR3 region has the DNA TGTGCCAGCAGCTTCCCCACGGAGACCCAGTACTTC. It is translated as CASSFPTETQYF.

The chain carries TRBV7-2 and TRBJ2-7; 11 positions agree with TRBD2. Germline CDR1 SGHTA, CDR2 FQGNSA. The CDR3 sequence is 17 residues long. V trimming: 5 bases; J trimming: 2 bases; junction bases outside the gene matches: 11. CDR3 coding DNA: TGTGCCAGCAGCCCTCGGACTAGCGGGCGCGAACCCTACGAGCAGTACTTC. Encoded protein: CASSPRTSGREPYEQYF.

The chain couples TRBV6-5 to TRBJ1-3; no reliable D call. CDR1 and CDR2 (germline): MNHEY, SVGAGI. The CDR3 runs to 15 residues. With 4 bases removed from V and 1 base from J, the gap between germline ends came to 11 bases. CDR3 sequence: CASSSAPLSGNTIYF. CDR3 nucleotide sequence: TGTGCCAGCAGTTCCGCCCCACTATCTGGAAACACCATATATTTT.

The chain combines TRBV5-1 with TRBJ1-4; 11 bases are a match to TRBD1. CDR3 length: 14 residues. Per germline, CDR1 SGHRS and CDR2 YFSETQ. J gave up 10 bases and V 0 bases, and 2 bases lay outside the gene matches. CDR3: CASSLGDRGRKLFF. Written as DNA, the CDR3 is TGCGCCAGCAGCTTGGGGGACAGGGGGAGAAAACTGTTTTTT.

The rearrangement links TRBV6-5 to TRBJ2-3, with 9 positions matching TRBD2. Germline V gives CDR1 MNHEY, CDR2 SVGAGI. The CDR3 length is 13 residues. V lost 6 bases, J lost 4 bases, and 2 bases stayed unmatched. CDR3 region: CASRVAGADTQYF. CDR3 DNA sequence: TGTGCCAGCAGAGTAGCGGGAGCAGATACGCAGTATTTT.

The chain employs TRBV7-7 and TRBJ2-1; D remains unclear. V was cut by 2 bases and J by 5 bases, with 7 bases left in between. This CDR3 is 13 amino acids long. Germline CDR1 SSHAT, CDR2 FNYEAQ (reference sequence). CDR3: CASSLPGHNEQFF. The CDR3 bases are TGTGCCAGCAGCTTACCCGGCCACAATGAGCAGTTCTTC.

The CDR3: CASSQDRGTGKLYGYTF. DNA of the CDR3: TGTGCCAGCAGCCAAGATCGGGGGACAGGGAAACTCTATGGCTACACCTTC. The chain links TRBV14 to TRBJ1-2, with 9 nucleotides matching TRBD1. Trimming took 0 bases from V and 4 from J; bases not matched to a gene: 9. This CDR3 has 17 residues. The germline V gene encodes CDR1 SGHDN and CDR2 FVKESK.

This rearrangement joins TRBV7-2 to TRBJ1-2, with D tentatively TRBD1 (6 bases). The V end was cut by 0 bases, the J end by 1 base, with 9 bases between. The CDR3 runs to 15 residues. Germline assignment: CDR1 SGHTA and CDR2 FQGNSA. CDR3 nucleotides: TGTGCCAGCAGCTTAGCAGCAGGGGTTAACTATGGCTACACCTTC. As protein: CASSLAAGVNYGYTF.

This chain connects TRBV19 to TRBJ2-1; D not resolved. V lost 5 bases and J lost 7, with 18 bases in between. Germline CDR1 reads LNHDA; CDR2 reads SQIVND (reference sequence). The CDR3 totals 15 residues. Written as DNA, the CDR3 is TGTGCCAGTAGTCCCCCCGCAGGTACCAAAAATGAGCAGTTCTTC. Translated, it gives CASSPPAGTKNEQFF.

The J gene is TRBJ2-7, the V gene TRBV18, with 7 nucleotides matching TRBD2. With 6 bases clipped from V and 3 bases from J, the junction kept 5 bases outside the gene matches. The CDR3 consists of 13 residues. Germline V gives CDR1 KGHSH, CDR2 LQKENI. CDR3 sequence: CASSPLADYEQYF. The DNA for the CDR3 is TGTGCCAGCTCTCCCCTAGCGGACTACGAGCAGTACTTC.

This chain joins TRBV7-2 and TRBJ1-1; D is possibly TRBD1 (5 bases). Trimming removed 5 bases from V and 0 bases from J, with 13 bases in between. This CDR3 has 15 residues. Germline V gene sequence: CDR1 SGHTA, CDR2 FQGNSA. This CDR3 reads CASSPGGSMNTEAFF. Here the CDR3 DNA reads TGTGCCAGCAGCCCCGGGGGGTCAATGAACACTGAAGCTTTCTTT.

The chain's CDR3 is CASSTGDGYGYTF. Written as DNA, the CDR3 is TGCGCCAGCAGCACAGGAGACGGCTATGGCTACACCTTC. This sequence joins TRBV5-1 and TRBJ1-2; tentative D call: TRBD1 (5 bases). The germline V and J ends were trimmed by 4 bases and 4 bases, with 11 bases remaining between them. The CDR3 covers 13 residues. In germline, CDR1 is SGHRS, CDR2 YFSETQ.

The chain recombines TRBV5-1 with TRBJ2-3; 13 bases agree with TRBD2. The CDR3 length is 16 residues. Germline V CDR1 and CDR2: SGHRS, YFSETQ. The V and J ends lost 3 bases and 2 bases, in that order; junction bases with no gene match: 3. The CDR3 sequence: CASSSLAGGPTDTQYF. CDR3 DNA: TGCGCCAGCAGCTCACTAGCGGGGGGGCCCACAGATACGCAGTATTTT.

The genes are TRBV7-9 and TRBJ2-2; TRBD2 matches at 9 bases. J lost 4 bases, V lost 7 bases, and 10 bases had no gene match. Germline CDR1 SEHNR, CDR2 FQNEAQ (reference sequence). The CDR3 sequence is 16 residues long. CDR3 sequence (DNA): TGTGCCAGCATCCTGGCGGGGGGGCCCGGCACCGGGGAGCTGTTTTTT. Translated, it gives CASILAGGPGTGELFF.

The chain joins TRBV30 to TRBJ1-2; D unresolved. Germline values: CDR1 GTSNPN, CDR2 SVGIG (reference sequence). With 1 base removed from V and 5 bases from J, the gap between germline ends came to 20 bases. CDR3 size: 16 residues. The CDR3 coding sequence is TGTGCCTGGAGTGGGGCGATGGATCTCCAGAGATATGGCTACACCTTC. It translates to CAWSGAMDLQRYGYTF.

The chain joins TRBV28 to TRBJ2-7, with D tentatively TRBD2 (5 bases). Germline V gives CDR1 MDHEN, CDR2 SYDVKM. V lost 6 bases and J 3 bases, leaving 24 bases between the germline ends. The CDR3 runs 17 residues. The CDR3 loop is CASSPPSTTYRNYEQYF. For the CDR3, the DNA is TGTGCCAGCAGCCCCCCGTCGACTACCTACAGAAACTACGAGCAGTACTTC.

The gene calls are TRBV28 and TRBJ1-1; D is perhaps TRBD1 (5 bases). The CDR3 has 16 amino acids. The V and J ends lost 4 bases and 1 base respectively, with 16 bases between them. CDR1 is MDHEN, CDR2 SYDVKM, per germline. DNA for the CDR3: TGTGCCAGCAGTTCCGGGGCGTCCGCTTCGAACACTGAAGCTTTCTTT. This translates into CASSSGASASNTEAFF.

The rearrangement links TRBV29-1 to TRBJ1-2; TRBD1 aligns across 7 bases. The CDR3 sequence is 14 residues long. V lost 6 bases, J lost 4 bases, and 11 bases stayed unmatched. CDR1 is SQVTM and CDR2 is ANQGSEA in the germline V gene. The CDR3 loop is CSVESGTEIYGYTF. Here the CDR3 DNA reads TGCAGCGTGGAATCCGGGACAGAAATCTATGGCTACACCTTC.

This chain links TRBV5-1 with TRBJ1-4; tentatively, D is TRBD1 (6 bases). V dropped 1 base and J dropped 5 bases, with 6 bases sitting between them. The CDR3 contains 13 residues. Germline CDR1 is SGHRS and CDR2 is YFSETQ. CDR3 sequence (DNA): TGCGCCAGCAGCTTGACAGGGAATGAAAAACTGTTTTTT. Amino acids: CASSLTGNEKLFF.

This sequence joins TRBV5-1 and TRBJ2-7, with 9 bases identical to TRBD2. Germline assignment: CDR1 SGHRS and CDR2 YFSETQ. The CDR3 is 15 residues long. J gave up 4 bases and V 0 bases, and 5 bases lay outside the gene matches. CDR3 bases: TGCGCCAGCAGCTTGGCTGTAGCGGGAGTGTACGAGCAGTACTTC. Encoded protein: CASSLAVAGVYEQYF.

V usage is TRBV28 and J usage is TRBJ2-2; D is uncertain. The V gene lost 3 bases and the J gene lost 6 bases, with 5 bases spanning the gap. CDR1 and CDR2 from the germline V gene are MDHEN and SYDVKM. The CDR3 runs to 12 residues. In nucleotides, the CDR3 is TGTGCCAGCAGTTTTAGGGCCGGGGAGCTGTTTTTT. It specifies CASSFRAGELFF.

The gene calls are TRBV4-3 and TRBJ2-7, with D perhaps TRBD2 (5 bases). This CDR3 region has 14 residues. Germline values: CDR1 LGHNA, CDR2 YSLEER. V shed 1 base and J shed 4 bases, with 11 bases lying between them. Here the CDR3 reads CASSQVPGDYEQYF. The CDR3 DNA follows: TGCGCCAGCAGCCAAGTTCCCGGGGATTACGAGCAGTACTTC.

The rearrangement links TRBV7-8 to TRBJ2-1; the match to TRBD1 covers 8 bases. J lost 7 bases, V lost 5 bases, and 10 bases had no gene match. Germline lookup yields CDR1 SGHVS and CDR2 FQNEAQ. This CDR3 comprises 15 residues. CDR3 loop: CASSVQGALENEQFF. The CDR3 coding sequence is TGTGCCAGCAGCGTCCAGGGGGCGCTCGAAAATGAGCAGTTCTTC.

The V call is TRBV19, the J call TRBJ2-7; unclear D gene. From germline, CDR1 is LNHDA and CDR2 SQIVND (reference sequence). The CDR3 sequence is 12 residues long. V was pared by 1 base and J by 2 bases, with 3 bases between. The DNA for the CDR3 is TGTGCCAGTAGTATAGGGACCTACGAGCAGTACTTC. It yields the protein CASSIGTYEQYF.

This chain links TRBV6-1 with TRBJ1-5; no clear D gene. The length of the CDR3 is 13 residues. Germline V gives CDR1 MNHNS, CDR2 SASEGT. The V gene lost 2 bases and the J gene lost 7 bases, with 9 bases spanning the gap. Here the CDR3 reads CASSESGEQPQHF. CDR3 nucleotides: TGTGCCAGCAGTGAATCAGGAGAGCAGCCCCAGCATTTT.

The chain is built from TRBV11-2 and TRBJ1-1; D perhaps matches TRBD1 (5 bases). Trimming took off 5 bases at V and 1 base at J, with 14 bases between the two ends. Looked up from germline, CDR1 is SGHAT and CDR2 is FQNNGV. The CDR3 totals 15 residues. CDR3 region: CASSINGGGNTEAFF. The CDR3 bases are TGTGCCAGCAGCATCAATGGGGGGGGGAACACTGAAGCTTTCTTT. Complete variable domain (other parts from reference TRBV11-2 and TRBJ1-1): EAGVAQSPRYKIIEKRQSVAFWCNPISGHATLYWYQQILGQGPKLLIQFQNNGVVDDSQLPKDRFSAERLKGVDSTLKIQPAKLEDSAVYLCASSINGGGNTEAFFGQGTRLTVV.